This TCR beta chain was documented in a study of shared T cell receptors in the human thymus. The data were produced by immunoSEQ multiplex PCR, yet TCRdb's version contains in-frame clones alone and is incomplete. Of roughly 660,000 clones listed, more than 75% were seen once; the top ten hold around 0.01%. Germline values: CDR1 WNHNN, CDR2 SYGVQD (reference sequence). The CDR3 length is 13 residues. Trimming shortened V by 3 bases and J by 5 bases, and 11 bases separated the two germline ends. This sample also appeared in a second study, on human thymus T cells.

Specimen: thymocytes. The TCR was taken from a boy under three years old with a congenital heart defect. This chain links TRBV10-1 with TRBJ2-7; a possible D gene is TRBD1 (6 bases). The CDR3 DNA reads as TGCGCCAGCAGTGAAGGGACAATAGACGAGCAGTACTTC. This translates into CASSEGTIDEQYF.